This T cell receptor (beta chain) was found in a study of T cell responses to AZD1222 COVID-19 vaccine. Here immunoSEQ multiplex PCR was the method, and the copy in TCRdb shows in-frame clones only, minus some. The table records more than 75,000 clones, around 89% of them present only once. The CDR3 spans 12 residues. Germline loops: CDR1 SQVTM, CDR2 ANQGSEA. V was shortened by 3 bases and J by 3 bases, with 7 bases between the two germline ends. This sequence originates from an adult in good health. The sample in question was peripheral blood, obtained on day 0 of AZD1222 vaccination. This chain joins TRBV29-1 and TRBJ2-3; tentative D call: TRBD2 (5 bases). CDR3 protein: CSVDSGTDTQYF. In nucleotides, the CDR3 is TGCAGCGTTGACTCGGGGACAGATACGCAGTATTTT.